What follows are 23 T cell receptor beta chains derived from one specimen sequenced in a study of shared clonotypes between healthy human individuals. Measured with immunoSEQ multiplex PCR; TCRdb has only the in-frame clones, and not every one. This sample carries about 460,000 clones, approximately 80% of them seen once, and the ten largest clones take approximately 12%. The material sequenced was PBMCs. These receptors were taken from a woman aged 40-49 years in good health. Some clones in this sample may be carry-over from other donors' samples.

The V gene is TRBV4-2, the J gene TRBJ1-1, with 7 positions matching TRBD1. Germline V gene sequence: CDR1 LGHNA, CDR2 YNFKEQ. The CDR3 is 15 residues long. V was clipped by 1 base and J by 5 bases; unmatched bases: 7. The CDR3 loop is CASSQGAGGWTEAFF. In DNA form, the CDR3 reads TGTGCCAGCAGCCAAGGGGCAGGGGGTTGGACTGAAGCTTTCTTT.

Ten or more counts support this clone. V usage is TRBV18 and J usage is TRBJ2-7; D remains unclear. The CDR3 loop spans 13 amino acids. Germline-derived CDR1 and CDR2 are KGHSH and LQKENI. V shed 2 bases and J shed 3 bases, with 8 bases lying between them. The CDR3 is CASSPNSDYEQYF. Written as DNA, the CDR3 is TGTGCCAGCTCACCAAATTCGGACTACGAGCAGTACTTC.

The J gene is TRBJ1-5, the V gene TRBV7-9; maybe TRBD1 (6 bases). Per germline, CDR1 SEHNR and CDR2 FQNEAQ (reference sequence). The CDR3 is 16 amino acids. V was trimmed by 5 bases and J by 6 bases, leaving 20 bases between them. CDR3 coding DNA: TGTGCCAGCAGCCCCGGGGATAGAGGGGGAGGTCAGCCCCAGCATTTT. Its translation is CASSPGDRGGGQPQHF.

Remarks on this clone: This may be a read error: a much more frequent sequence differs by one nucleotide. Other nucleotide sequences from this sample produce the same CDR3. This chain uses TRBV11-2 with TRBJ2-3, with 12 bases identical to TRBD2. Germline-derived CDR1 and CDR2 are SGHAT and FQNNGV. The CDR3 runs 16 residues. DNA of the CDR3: TGTGCCAGCAGCCTACTAGCGGGAGGTAGCACAGATACGCAGTATTTC. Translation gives CASSLLAGGSTDTQYF.

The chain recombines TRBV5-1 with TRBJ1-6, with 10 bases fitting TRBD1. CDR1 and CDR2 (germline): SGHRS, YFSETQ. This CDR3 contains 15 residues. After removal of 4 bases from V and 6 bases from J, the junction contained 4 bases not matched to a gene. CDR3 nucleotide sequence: TGCGCCAGCAGCATAGGACAGGGGGGTAATTCACCCCTCCACTTT. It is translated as CASSIGQGGNSPLHF.

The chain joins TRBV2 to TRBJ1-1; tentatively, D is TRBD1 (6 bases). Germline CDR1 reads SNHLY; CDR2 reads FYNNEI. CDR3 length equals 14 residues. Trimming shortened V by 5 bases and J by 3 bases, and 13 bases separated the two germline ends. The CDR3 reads CASSRGSGDTEAFF. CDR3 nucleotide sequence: TGTGCCAGCAGTCGAGGGTCAGGGGACACTGAAGCTTTCTTT.

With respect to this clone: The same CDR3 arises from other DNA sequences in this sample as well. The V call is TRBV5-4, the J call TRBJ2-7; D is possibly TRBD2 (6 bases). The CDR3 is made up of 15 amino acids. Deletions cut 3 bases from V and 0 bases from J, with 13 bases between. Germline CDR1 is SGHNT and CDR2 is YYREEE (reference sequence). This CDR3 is CASSSPGLSSYEQYF. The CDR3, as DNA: TGTGCCAGCAGCTCGCCGGGACTCAGCTCCTACGAGCAGTACTTC. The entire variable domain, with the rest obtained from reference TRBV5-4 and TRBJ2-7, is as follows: ETGVTQSPTHLIKTRGQQVTLRCSSQSGHNTVSWYQQALGQGPQFIFQYYREEENGRGNFPPRFSGLQFPNYSSELNVNALELDDSALYLCASSSPGLSSYEQYFGPGTRLTVT.

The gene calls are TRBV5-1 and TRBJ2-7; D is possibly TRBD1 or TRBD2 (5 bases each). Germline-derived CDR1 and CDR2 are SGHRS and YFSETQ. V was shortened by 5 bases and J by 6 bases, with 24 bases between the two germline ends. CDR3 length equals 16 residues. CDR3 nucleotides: TGCGCCAGCAGTCCGGCCGAACTAGGAAGGGGTTCCGAGCAGTACTTC. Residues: CASSPAELGRGSEQYF.

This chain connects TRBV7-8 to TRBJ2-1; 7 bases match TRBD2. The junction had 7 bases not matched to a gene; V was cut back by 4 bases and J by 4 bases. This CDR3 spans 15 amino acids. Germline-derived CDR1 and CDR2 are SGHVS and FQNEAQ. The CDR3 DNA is TGTGCCAGCAGCTGGGCACGGGGGGTGTACAATGAGCAGTTCTTC. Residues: CASSWARGVYNEQFF.

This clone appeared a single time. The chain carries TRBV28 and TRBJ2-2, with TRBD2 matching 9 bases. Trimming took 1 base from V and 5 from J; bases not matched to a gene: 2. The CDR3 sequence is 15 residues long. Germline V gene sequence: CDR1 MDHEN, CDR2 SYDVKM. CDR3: CASSLFLAGTGELFF. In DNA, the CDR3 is TGTGCCAGCAGTTTATTCCTAGCGGGAACCGGGGAGCTGTTTTTT.

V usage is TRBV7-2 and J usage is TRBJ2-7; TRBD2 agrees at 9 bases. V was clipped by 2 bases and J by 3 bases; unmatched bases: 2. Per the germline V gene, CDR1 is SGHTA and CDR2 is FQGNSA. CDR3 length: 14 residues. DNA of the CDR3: TGTGCCAGCAGCTTACTAGCGGGAAACTACGAGCAGTACTTC. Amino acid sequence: CASSLLAGNYEQYF. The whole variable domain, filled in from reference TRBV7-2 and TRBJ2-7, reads GAGVSQSPSNKVTEKGKDVELRCDPISGHTALYWYRQSLGQGLEFLIYFQGNSAPDKSGLPSDRFSAERTGGSVSTLTIQRTQQEDSAVYLCASSLLAGNYEQYFGPGTRLTVT.

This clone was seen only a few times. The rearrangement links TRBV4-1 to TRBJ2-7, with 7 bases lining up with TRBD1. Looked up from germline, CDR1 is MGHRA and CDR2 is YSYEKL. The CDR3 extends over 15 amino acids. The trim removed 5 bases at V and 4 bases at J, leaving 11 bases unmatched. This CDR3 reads CASSTRTGLGYEQYF. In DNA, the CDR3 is TGCGCCAGCAGCACTCGGACAGGTCTTGGATACGAGCAGTACTTC.

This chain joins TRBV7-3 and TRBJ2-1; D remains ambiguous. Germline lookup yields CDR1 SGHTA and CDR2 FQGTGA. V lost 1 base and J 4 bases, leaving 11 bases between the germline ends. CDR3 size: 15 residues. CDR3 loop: CASSLISSEYNEQFF. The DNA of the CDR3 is TGTGCCAGCAGCTTAATCAGTTCTGAGTACAATGAGCAGTTCTTC. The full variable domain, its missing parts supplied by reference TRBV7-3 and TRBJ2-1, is GAGVSQTPSNKVTEKGKYVELRCDPISGHTALYWYRQSLGQGPEFLIYFQGTGAADDSGLPNDRFFAVRPEGSVSTLKIQRTERGDSAVYLCASSLISSEYNEQFFGPGTRLTVL.

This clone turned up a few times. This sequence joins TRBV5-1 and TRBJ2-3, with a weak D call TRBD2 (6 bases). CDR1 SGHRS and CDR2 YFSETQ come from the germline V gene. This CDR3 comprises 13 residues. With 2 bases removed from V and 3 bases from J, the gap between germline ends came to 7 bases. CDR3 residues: CASSFGTTDTQYF. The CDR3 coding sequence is TGCGCCAGCAGCTTCGGGACTACAGATACGCAGTATTTT. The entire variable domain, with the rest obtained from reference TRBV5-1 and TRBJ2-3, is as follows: KAGVTQTPRYLIKTRGQQVTLSCSPISGHRSVSWYQQTPGQGLQFLFEYFSETQRNKGNFPGRFSGRQFSNSRSEMNVSTLELGDSALYLCASSFGTTDTQYFGPGTRLTVL.

CDR3: CASSLWAISYEQYF. CDR3 DNA sequence: TGTGCCAGCAGCTTGTGGGCCATCTCCTACGAGCAGTACTTC. This chain connects TRBV5-4 to TRBJ2-7; no clear D. CDR1 SGHNT and CDR2 YYREEE come from the germline V gene (reference sequence). The CDR3 has 14 amino acids. V was pared by 1 base and J by 0 bases, with 8 bases between.

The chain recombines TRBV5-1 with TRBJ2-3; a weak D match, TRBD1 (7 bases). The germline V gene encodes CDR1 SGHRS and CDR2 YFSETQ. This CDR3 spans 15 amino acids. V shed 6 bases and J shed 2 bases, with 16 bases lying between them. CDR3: CASTPSGGFTDTQYF. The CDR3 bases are TGCGCCAGCACCCCCTCAGGGGGGTTCACAGATACGCAGTATTTT.

Here the CDR3 reads CAWSGGRWDTGELFF. CDR3 nucleotide sequence: TGTGCCTGGAGTGGGGGTAGATGGGACACCGGGGAGCTGTTTTTT. V is TRBV30 and J is TRBJ2-2, with D unresolved. Per germline, CDR1 GTSNPN and CDR2 SVGIG (reference sequence). This CDR3 contains 15 residues. Deletions cut 1 base from V and 3 bases from J, with 12 bases between.

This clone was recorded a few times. The CDR3 protein is CASRPGQRTDTQYF. As DNA, the CDR3 is TGTGCCAGCAGACCGGGACAGCGCACAGATACGCAGTATTTT. The rearrangement links TRBV5-8 to TRBJ2-3; 7 nucleotides align to TRBD1. Germline V lookup: CDR1 SGHTS, CDR2 YDEGEE. The CDR3 sequence is 14 residues long. V was pared by 5 bases and J by 1 base, with 4 bases of the junction left unmatched.

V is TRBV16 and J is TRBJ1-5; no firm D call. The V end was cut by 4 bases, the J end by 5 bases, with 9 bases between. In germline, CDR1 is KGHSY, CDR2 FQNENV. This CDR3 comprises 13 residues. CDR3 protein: CASSPLPDQPQHF. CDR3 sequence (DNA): TGTGCCAGCAGCCCCCTCCCTGATCAGCCCCAGCATTTT. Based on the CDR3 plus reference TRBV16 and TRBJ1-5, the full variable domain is GEEVAQTPKHLVRGEGQKAKLYCAPIKGHSYVFWYQQVLKNEFKFLISFQNENVFDETGMPKERFSAKCLPNSPCSLEIQATKLEDSAVYFCASSPLPDQPQHFGDGTRLSIL.

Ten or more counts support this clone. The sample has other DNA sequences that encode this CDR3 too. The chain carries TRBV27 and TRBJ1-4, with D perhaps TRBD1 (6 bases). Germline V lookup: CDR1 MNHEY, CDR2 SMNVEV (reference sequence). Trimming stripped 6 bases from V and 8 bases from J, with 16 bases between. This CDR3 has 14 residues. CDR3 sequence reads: CASSLGGGGEKLFF. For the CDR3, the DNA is TGTGCCAGCAGCCTCGGGGGGGGCGGGGAAAAACTGTTTTTT.

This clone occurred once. The CDR3 loop reads CASSLSPNSGNTIYF. The CDR3 nucleotides are TGTGCCAGCAGCTTATCGCCGAACTCTGGAAACACCATATATTTT. V and J are TRBV7-9 and TRBJ1-3; no definite D call. Germline values: CDR1 SEHNR, CDR2 FQNEAQ (reference sequence). Trimming shortened V by 2 bases and J by 0 bases, and 8 bases separated the two germline ends. The CDR3 has 15 amino acids.

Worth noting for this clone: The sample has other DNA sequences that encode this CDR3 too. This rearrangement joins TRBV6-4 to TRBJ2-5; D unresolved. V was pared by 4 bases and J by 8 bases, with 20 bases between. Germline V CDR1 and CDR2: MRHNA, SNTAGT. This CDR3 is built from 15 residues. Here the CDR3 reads CASSAEAGLQETQYF. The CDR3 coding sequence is TGTGCCAGCAGTGCAGAGGCAGGTCTCCAGGAAACCCAGTACTTC.

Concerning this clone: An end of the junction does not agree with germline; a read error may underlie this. Here the CDR3 reads CASSLGTGLDTQYF. DNA for the CDR3: TGTGCTAGCAGCTTAGGTACAGGGTTGGATACGCAGTATTTT. This chain uses TRBV7-7 with TRBJ2-3; weak D call: TRBD1 (6 bases). The CDR3 runs to 14 residues. CDR1 and CDR2 (germline): SSHAT, FNYEAQ (reference sequence).